This T cell receptor beta chain was captured by sequencing in a study of early T cells in non-severe SARS-CoV-2 infection. Across the study: Sequenced material consisted of bulk RNA (from unsorted whole blood), and chains were unpaired.

The J segment lost 5 bases and the V segment lost 4 bases, leaving 10 bases of the junction unmatched. Germline CDR1 is MNHEY and CDR2 is SVGEGT. The CDR3 is 16 residues long. Study findings and constraints: CD4 and private specificities were missed by VDJdb matching, which favored anti-spike CD8 responses.

Researchers attached unique molecular identifiers to individual cDNA molecules. TCRdb re-derived calls from the 5' RACE reads in MiXCR, one entry per CDR3 protein. The repertoire holds more than 55,000 distinct CDR3 sequences, with 10% to 15% as singletons. At least ten counts were recorded for this clonotype. Its target is not known. This chain joins TRBV6-2 or TRBV6-3 and TRBJ2-1, with TRBD2 matching 8 bases. The receptor's source is an adult who was a healthcare worker with PCR-confirmed SARS-CoV-2 infection or an uninfected control (not recorded which). The sequencing input was whole blood. DNA of the CDR3: TGTGCCAGCAGTTTAATCGGGAGGGCGGAGCACAATGAGCAGTTCTTC. Translating it yields CASSLIGRAEHNEQFF.